The clone carrying this TCR beta chain was recorded a few times. What it binds is unknown. The length of the CDR3 is 11 residues. V gave up 4 bases and J gave up 6 bases; unmatched junction bases: 2. Germline V gene lookup returns CDR1 DFQATT and CDR2 SNEGSKA (reference sequence). The sample belongs to a study of naive and memory T cell subsets. Study results and limitations: Between naive and memory subsets, TCR abundance power law exponents differed. Possibly reflecting memory cells re-expressing CD45RA, a few larger clonotypes occurred in naive repertoires, especially CD8.

The beta constant-region primer was an equimolar mix of two oligonucleotides covering TRBC1 and TRBC2. Four rounds of PCR amplified the ligated cDNA using nested alpha and beta constant-region primers plus SP2. TCRdb called the UMI-ligation and nested PCR reads again in MiXCR, with one record for every CDR3 protein. This table has over 130,000 distinct CDR3 sequences, roughly a fifth appearing once. The source is a human donor in good health. V and J are TRBV20-1 and TRBJ2-7; 8 bases are a match to TRBD1. Sequences were obtained from naive CD8+ T cells from blood. The CDR3 region is CSAMTGVEQYF. DNA of the CDR3: TGCAGTGCTATGACAGGGGTCGAGCAGTACTTC.